The 14 T cell receptor beta chains below all came from one sample that was sequenced in a study of CD8+CD57+ T cells in acquired aplastic anemia. CDR3 and TCR beta VDJ profiling relied on genomic DNA as the template. TCRdb used MiXCR to reprocess the reads, holding one entry per CDR3 protein. The sample consists of some 150,000 distinct CDR3 sequences, just over 50% of them appearing once. Selection for sequencing was limited to patients who had shown CD8+CD57+ cell expansion by flow cytometry. Input material: sorted CD4+, CD8+, or CD8+CD57+ T cells (not recorded which) from PBMCs. These receptor sequences come from a human donor with aplastic anemia.

This clonotype has only a few counts. The chain uses TRBV2 and TRBJ1-2; the D gene is possibly TRBD1 (5 bases). Germline CDR1 SNHLY, CDR2 FYNNEI. Trimming left V 6 bases short and J 3 bases short, with 14 bases between. The CDR3 is 14 amino acids. The CDR3 DNA is TGTGCCAGCAGGCCAACCGGGACTCACTATGGCTACACCTTC. Translated, it gives CASRPTGTHYGYTF.

This clonotype has at least ten counts. The V and J genes are TRBV11-3 and TRBJ2-6; possible D gene TRBD1, 5 bases. V was cut by 5 bases and J by 0 bases, with 8 bases left in between. This CDR3 comprises 15 residues. The germline CDR1 and CDR2 sequences are SGHNT and YENEEA. CDR3: CASSHQGSGANVLTF. Here the CDR3 DNA reads TGTGCCAGCAGCCACCAGGGCTCTGGGGCCAACGTCCTGACTTTC. Supplemented by reference TRBV11-3 and TRBJ2-6, the full variable domain reads EAGVVQSPRYKIIEKKQPVAFWCNPISGHNTLYWYLQNLGQGPELLIRYENEEAVDDSQLPKDRFSAERLKGVDSTLKIQPAELGDSAVYLCASSHQGSGANVLTFGAGSRLTVL.

In this sample, this clonotype turned up many times. The V call is TRBV13, the J call TRBJ2-7, with D possibly TRBD1 on 5 matching bases. Germline V lookup: CDR1 PRHDT, CDR2 FYEKMQ (reference sequence). This CDR3 has 15 residues. The V end was cut by 5 bases, the J end by 6 bases, with 20 bases between. The CDR3 loop is CASSPQGRAGSEQYF. Here the CDR3 DNA reads TGTGCCAGCAGCCCGCAAGGCAGGGCAGGGTCCGAGCAGTACTTC.

This clonotype was counted a few times. This chain uses TRBV7-9 with TRBJ1-3, with D uncertain. The length of the CDR3 is 12 residues. V gave up 6 bases and J gave up 7 bases, with 10 bases separating them. Germline CDR1 reads SEHNR; CDR2 reads FQNEAQ (reference sequence). The CDR3 region is CASSPESNTIYF. Written as DNA, the CDR3 is TGTGCCAGCAGTCCAGAATCGAACACCATATATTTT.

The table lists this clonotype with many counts. The chain has TRBV6-4 and TRBJ1-2, with D unclear. This CDR3 is built from 13 residues. Germline V gene sequence: CDR1 MRHNA, CDR2 SNTAGT. The ends were cut back, 0 bases at V and 6 bases at J, with 8 bases in the middle. CDR3 sequence reads: CASSDSNADGYTF. In DNA form, the CDR3 reads TGTGCCAGCAGTGACTCGAATGCGGATGGCTACACCTTC.

This clonotype was detected many times. V is TRBV5-5 and J is TRBJ2-7, with a weak D call TRBD1 (5 bases). V was cut by 7 bases and J by 0 bases, with 17 bases left in between. In germline, CDR1 is SGHKS, CDR2 YYEKEE (reference sequence). This CDR3 spans 15 amino acids. This chain's CDR3 is CASVLDWGPSYEQYF. CDR3 in DNA: TGTGCCAGCGTACTTGACTGGGGCCCCTCCTACGAGCAGTACTTC. The full variable domain, in which reference TRBV5-5 and TRBJ2-7 provide the parts outside the CDR3, is DAGVTQSPTHLIKTRGQQVTLRCSPISGHKSVSWYQQVLGQGPQFIFQYYEKEERGRGNFPDRFSARQFPNYSSELNVNALLLGDSALYLCASVLDWGPSYEQYFGPGTRLTVT.

In this sample, this clonotype turned up a few times. The rearrangement uses TRBV19 and TRBJ1-2; D gene unclear. Germline CDR1 is LNHDA and CDR2 is SQIVND (reference sequence). This CDR3 has 12 amino acids. V lost 10 bases, J lost 6 bases, and 15 bases lay in between. The CDR3 sequence: CATSTDPHGYTF. The CDR3 coding sequence is TGTGCCACCAGTACGGACCCGCATGGCTACACCTTC.

The sample holds a few counts of this clonotype. J is TRBJ2-3 and V is TRBV24-1; perhaps TRBD2 as D (7 bases). V shed 10 bases and J shed 4 bases, with 14 bases lying between them. This CDR3 region has 13 residues. The germline V gene encodes CDR1 KGHDR and CDR2 SFDVKD. The CDR3 DNA reads TGTGCCACGGGGGGGGACAACGCAGATACGCAGTATTTT. This gives the protein CATGGDNADTQYF.

The V and J genes are TRBV2 and TRBJ1-4; D is uncertain. This CDR3 region has 15 residues. Germline loops: CDR1 SNHLY, CDR2 FYNNEI. V was trimmed by 0 bases and J by 5 bases, leaving 10 bases between them. In DNA form, the CDR3 reads TGTGCCAGCAGTGAAGCGACGGGAAGGAATGAAAAACTGTTTTTT. It specifies CASSEATGRNEKLFF.

The chain combines TRBV20-1 with TRBJ2-1, with TRBD2 matching 7 bases. The CDR3 covers 15 residues. The germline CDR1 and CDR2 sequences are DFQATT and SNEGSKA (reference sequence). V lost 0 bases and J lost 2; bases outside the gene matches: 4. The CDR3 DNA reads as TGCAGTGCTAGAGAGGCGGGAGCTACCTACAATGAGCAGTTCTTC. Its protein product is CSAREAGATYNEQFF.

This chain joins TRBV20-1 and TRBJ1-1; TRBD1 aligns across 7 bases. J gave up 6 bases and V 4 bases, and 8 bases lay outside the gene matches. The germline gives CDR1 DFQATT, CDR2 SNEGSKA (reference sequence). CDR3 size: 13 residues. CDR3 protein: CSANQGGAPEAFF. CDR3 DNA: TGCAGTGCTAACCAAGGGGGCGCCCCTGAAGCTTTCTTT.

This clonotype was counted at least ten times. V is TRBV5-4 and J is TRBJ2-5; 7 bases align to TRBD1. V shed 0 bases and J 2 bases; nucleotides not matched to a gene: 19. This CDR3 has 20 amino acids. CDR1 and CDR2 from the germline V gene are SGHNT and YYREEE (reference sequence). The CDR3 region is CASSLAMLKERDRRQETQYF. The CDR3 DNA is TGTGCCAGCAGCTTGGCCATGTTAAAGGAAAGGGACAGAAGACAAGAGACCCAGTACTTC.

This clonotype was observed many times. The rearrangement uses TRBV19 and TRBJ1-5; D is unclear. The ends were cut back, 4 bases at V and 0 bases at J, with 16 bases in the middle. Germline CDR1 is LNHDA and CDR2 is SQIVND (reference sequence). The CDR3 runs 17 residues. The CDR3 here is CASSTRGGPYSNQPQHF. The CDR3 coding sequence is TGTGCCAGTAGTACCCGAGGAGGGCCCTATAGCAATCAGCCCCAGCATTTT.

V and J are TRBV15 and TRBJ1-2; no clear D gene. Deletions cut 3 bases from V and 4 bases from J, with 12 bases between. CDR3 length equals 14 residues. Germline lookup yields CDR1 LNHNV and CDR2 YYDKDF (reference sequence). DNA of the CDR3: TGTGCCACCAGCAGGGTCACGGAGGCCTATGGCTACACCTTC. Translation gives CATSRVTEAYGYTF.